This entry features one TCR beta chain sequence. J was trimmed by 3 bases and V by 4 bases; bases with no gene match: 8. The germline gives CDR1 MDHEN, CDR2 SYDVKM. The CDR3 totals 16 residues. This record belongs to a study of blood T cell repertoires in COVID-19. Turning to the study itself: Samples taken during acute and convalescent COVID-19 were collected in the United States, Italy and Spain. PBMCs, B-cell-depleted T cells, or T cells provided the cDNA or gDNA that made up the material.

Original handling: The authors estimated nucleated cell counts from reference gene primer amplification. Method: immunoSEQ multiplex PCR; TCRdb's copy keeps in-frame clones and lacks some. V, J and clone size derive from that table, while D and trimming were established from the DNA sequence. This sample yields 90,000 to 120,000 clones, of which around 87% are seen a single time; about 16% belongs to the top ten. The chain has TRBV28 and TRBJ2-3, with 9 bases aligning to TRBD1. The receptor was derived from a man aged 45-60 years with acute or convalescent COVID-19. The specimen was peripheral blood. The CDR3 DNA follows: TGTGCCAGCAGTTCGGTAGGGACAGGGTTGACAGATACGCAGTATTTT. Translating it yields CASSSVGTGLTDTQYF.